Each of the 30 T cell receptor beta chains below was sequenced from the same sample in a study of shared clonotypes between healthy human individuals. This table comes from immunoSEQ multiplex PCR, and its TCRdb copy is limited to in-frame clones, with some not included. Of 550,000 to 800,000 clones listed, 90% were seen once; the top ten hold 30% to 40%. Material: memory CD8+ T cells from PBMCs. Subset meaning: CD45RO+ cells pooled with CCR7-negative TemRA cells. The receptor set was obtained from a man between 18 and 29 years old in good health. Some clones in this sample may be carry-over from other donors' samples.

The V call is TRBV5-1, the J call TRBJ2-7, with D perhaps matching TRBD2 (5 bases). The CDR3 loop spans 15 amino acids. The germline V gene has CDR1 SGHRS and CDR2 YFSETQ. Trimming cost V 4 bases and J 2 bases, with 16 bases left between them. The CDR3 reads CASSPGGLEAYEQYF. Written as DNA, the CDR3 is TGCGCCAGCAGCCCGGGTGGACTCGAGGCCTACGAGCAGTACTTC.

This chain links TRBV7-6 with TRBJ2-3; tentative D call: TRBD2 (5 bases). This CDR3 spans 16 amino acids. V shed 5 bases and J shed 2 bases, with 17 bases lying between them. Germline CDR1 SGHVS, CDR2 FNYEAQ. The CDR3 region is CASSPEVLGPTDTQYF. Written as DNA, the CDR3 is TGTGCCAGCAGCCCGGAGGTTCTGGGTCCCACAGATACGCAGTATTTT.

The chain combines TRBV2 with TRBJ2-3; D call uncertain. The germline gives CDR1 SNHLY, CDR2 FYNNEI. This CDR3 has 16 residues. V was cut by 4 bases and J by 0 bases, with 14 bases left in between. CDR3: CASSGSMGYSTDTQYF. Written as DNA, the CDR3 is TGTGCCAGCAGTGGATCCATGGGGTATAGCACAGATACGCAGTATTTT. Full variable domain (remainder filled in from reference TRBV2 and TRBJ2-3): EPEVTQTPSHQVTQMGQEVILRCVPISNHLYFYWYRQILGQKVEFLVSFYNNEISEKSEIFDDQFSVERPDGSNFTLKIRSTKLEDSAMYFCASSGSMGYSTDTQYFGPGTRLTVL.

This clone appeared a single time. The genes are TRBV7-3 and TRBJ2-6; the D is unclear. Germline CDR1 reads SGHTA; CDR2 reads FQGTGA. The CDR3 spans 16 residues. V lost 5 bases and J lost 0, with 11 bases in between. Written as DNA, the CDR3 is TGTGCCAGCAGCCCCATGTCAGGCTCTGGGGCCAACGTCCTGACTTTC. Its protein product is CASSPMSGSGANVLTF.

The chain combines TRBV19 with TRBJ1-2; D gene uncertain. The V end was cut by 11 bases, the J end by 2 bases, with 33 bases between. CDR3 length equals 19 residues. Germline V gene lookup returns CDR1 LNHDA and CDR2 SQIVND (reference sequence). CDR3 protein: CAGSPKLIGTGNGNYGYTF. CDR3 DNA: TGTGCCGGCAGCCCTAAGCTCATCGGAACGGGGAACGGGAACTATGGCTACACCTTC.

V is TRBV6-5 and J is TRBJ2-6; D is possibly TRBD2 (6 bases). The CDR3 runs to 15 residues. Trimming cost V 8 bases and J 4 bases, with 15 bases left between them. In germline, CDR1 is MNHEY, CDR2 SVGAGI. DNA of the CDR3: TGTGCCAGCCTCCCCGGGGCGGGAGGGGCCAACGTCCTGACTTTC. Its translation is CASLPGAGGANVLTF.

The chain carries TRBV2 and TRBJ2-3; 11 positions match TRBD2. The CDR3 runs 14 residues. The germline V gene has CDR1 SNHLY and CDR2 FYNNEI. Unmatched junction bases numbered 7, after V lost 6 bases and J lost 8 bases. The CDR3 DNA is TGTGCCAGCAGAGGACTAGCGGGTGCGGCTACGCAGTATTTT. This gives the protein CASRGLAGAATQYF.

The chain combines TRBV15 with TRBJ1-3; D is undetermined. Per germline, CDR1 LNHNV and CDR2 YYDKDF (reference sequence). The CDR3 length is 17 residues. Trimming left V 5 bases short and J 0 bases short, with 17 bases between. The CDR3 here is CATSSHQGIYSGNTIYF. The DNA of the CDR3 is TGTGCCACCAGCTCTCACCAAGGGATATACTCTGGAAACACCATATATTTT.

The chain's CDR3 is CASSSTHYEQYF. The CDR3 coding sequence is TGTGCCAGCAGCTCGACTCACTACGAGCAGTACTTC. V is TRBV7-8 and J is TRBJ2-7; D not certain. Germline V CDR1 and CDR2: SGHVS, FQNEAQ. The V end was cut by 4 bases, the J end by 3 bases, with 7 bases between. CDR3 length: 12 amino acids.

The V call is TRBV28, the J call TRBJ2-1; TRBD2 matches 7 bases. Germline trimming cut 1 base from V and 0 bases from J; bases unmatched to any gene: 9. This CDR3 contains 18 residues. Per the germline V gene, CDR1 is MDHEN and CDR2 is SYDVKM. The DNA for the CDR3 is TGTGCCAGCAGTTTATATGGTCGGGGCGGGAGCTCCTACAATGAGCAGTTCTTC. It translates to CASSLYGRGGSSYNEQFF. Full variable domain (rest looked up from reference TRBV28 and TRBJ2-1): DVKVTQSSRYLVKRTGEKVFLECVQDMDHENMFWYRQDPGLGLRLIYFSYDVKMKEKGDIPEGYSVSREKKERFSLILESASTNQTSMYLCASSLYGRGGSSYNEQFFGPGTRLTVL.

This clone was seen a few times. The chain carries TRBV28 and TRBJ2-5; D perhaps matches TRBD2 (5 bases). The V and J ends lost 7 bases and 1 base respectively, with 16 bases between them. Germline V gene data show CDR1 as MDHEN and CDR2 as SYDVKM. CDR3 size: 15 residues. As DNA, the CDR3 is TGTGCCAGCAACCAGGCCGGGGAAATCCAAGAGACCCAGTACTTC. It codes for CASNQAGEIQETQYF.

The CDR3 sequence: CASSSGGGADTQYF. The CDR3 nucleotides read TGCGCCAGCAGCTCCGGCGGGGGGGCAGATACGCAGTATTTT. The chain recombines TRBV4-3 with TRBJ2-3; 9 bases agree with TRBD2. This CDR3 is 14 amino acids long. Germline V gives CDR1 LGHNA, CDR2 YSLEER. J gave up 4 bases and V 5 bases, and 4 bases lay outside the gene matches.

The J gene is TRBJ2-5, the V gene TRBV5-4; D is unresolved. Per germline, CDR1 SGHNT and CDR2 YYREEE (reference sequence). Trimming cost V 3 bases and J 11 bases, with 20 bases left between them. The CDR3 sequence is 14 residues long. The CDR3 nucleotides read TGTGCCAGCAGCTGGCAAGGGTCCGGTTTGGAGCAGTACTTC. It is translated as CASSWQGSGLEQYF. Filled out from reference TRBV5-4 and TRBJ2-5, the complete variable domain reads ETGVTQSPTHLIKTRGQQVTLRCSSQSGHNTVSWYQQALGQGPQFIFQYYREEENGRGNFPPRFSGLQFPNYSSELNVNALELDDSALYLCASSWQGSGLEQYFGPGTRLLVL.

The chain uses TRBV2 and TRBJ2-7; 12 bases are a match to TRBD1. J lost 2 bases, V lost 5 bases, and 4 bases had no gene match. The CDR3 contains 15 residues. CDR1 is SNHLY, CDR2 FYNNEI, per germline. In DNA form, the CDR3 reads TGTGCCAGCAGTTACGGGACAGGGGGCGCCTACGAGCAGTACTTC. The encoded protein is CASSYGTGGAYEQYF.

In its sample, this clone was seen once. The chain uses TRBV30 and TRBJ2-6; no definite D call. CDR1 is GTSNPN and CDR2 is SVGIG in the germline V gene (reference sequence). V was shortened by 5 bases and J by 4 bases, with 12 bases between the two germline ends. This CDR3 is built from 14 residues. As DNA, the CDR3 is TGTGCCTGGGGGCATGGCTCGGGGGCCAACGTCCTGACTTTC. Amino acid sequence: CAWGHGSGANVLTF.

A remark on this clone: A much larger clone differs from this one at a single base, so this may be a read error. The V gene is TRBV6-6, the J gene TRBJ2-2; D remains ambiguous. Trimming took 0 bases from V and 3 from J, leaving 2 bases between them. Looked up from germline, CDR1 is MNHNY and CDR2 is SVGAGI (reference sequence). The CDR3 contains 13 residues. CDR3 coding DNA: TGTGCCAGCAGTTACTCGCACACCGGGGAGCTGTTTTTT. It encodes CASSYSHTGELFF.

This clone has only one observation. This chain uses TRBV19 with TRBJ2-1; possibly TRBD1 or TRBD2 for D (7 bases each). The V end was cut by 5 bases, the J end by 3 bases, with 11 bases between. The V gene's germline CDR1 is LNHDA and CDR2 SQIVND (reference sequence). CDR3 length equals 14 residues. The CDR3 nucleotides read TGTGCCAGTAGTGGGGGGGACAGCTACAATGAGCAGTTCTTC. Protein: CASSGGDSYNEQFF.

J is TRBJ2-5 and V is TRBV27; 7 bases map to TRBD2. The CDR3 totals 14 residues. In germline, CDR1 is MNHEY, CDR2 SMNVEV (reference sequence). V shed 5 bases and J 5 bases; nucleotides not matched to a gene: 8. The CDR3 is CASSNGRWGETQYF. The CDR3 DNA reads TGTGCCAGCAGTAACGGGAGGTGGGGTGAGACCCAGTACTTC.

V usage is TRBV5-1 and J usage is TRBJ1-1, with TRBD1 matching 10 bases. This CDR3 has 15 residues. V was pared by 4 bases and J by 0 bases, with 3 bases of the junction left unmatched. In germline, CDR1 is SGHRS, CDR2 YFSETQ. CDR3 sequence: CASSLTGGMNTEAFF. The CDR3 nucleotides read TGCGCCAGCAGCCTGACAGGGGGCATGAACACTGAAGCTTTCTTT.

Details on this clone: This CDR3 is also generated by other DNA sequences in the sample. CDR3 sequence reads: CASSLGAGAYEQYF. As DNA, the CDR3 is TGTGCCAGCAGTTTAGGTGCGGGAGCCTACGAGCAGTACTTC. The chain joins TRBV27 to TRBJ2-7; 7 positions agree with TRBD2. Germline CDR1 is MNHEY and CDR2 is SMNVEV (reference sequence). The CDR3 is made up of 14 amino acids. The junction had 3 bases not matched to a gene; V was cut back by 2 bases and J by 2 bases.

The chain combines TRBV10-2 with TRBJ1-1; D gene ambiguous. V was pared by 3 bases and J by 4 bases, with 6 bases between. Germline loops: CDR1 WSHSY, CDR2 SAAADI. This CDR3 contains 12 residues. The CDR3 DNA reads TGCGCCAGCAGTGAAGTCGCCACTGAAGCTTTCTTT. It yields the protein CASSEVATEAFF.

The genes are TRBV9 and TRBJ2-1; 11 bases line up with TRBD2. This CDR3 comprises 14 residues. Germline assignment: CDR1 SGDLS and CDR2 YYNGEE. The V and J ends lost 4 bases and 9 bases, in that order; junction bases with no gene match: 6. The CDR3 reads CASSTQGLAAEQFF. The CDR3 DNA follows: TGTGCCAGCAGCACTCAGGGACTAGCGGCTGAGCAGTTCTTC.

The rearrangement links TRBV19 to TRBJ1-1; maybe TRBD1 (5 bases). The CDR3 totals 15 residues. The V end lost 3 bases, the J end lost 0 bases, and 11 bases lay between the germline ends. The germline CDR1 and CDR2 sequences are LNHDA and SQIVND (reference sequence). CDR3 sequence: CASSIVGAVNTEAFF. CDR3 nucleotides: TGTGCCAGTAGTATTGTAGGGGCGGTGAACACTGAAGCTTTCTTT.

The CDR3 region is CASSQGGGFYEQYF. The CDR3 DNA reads TGCGCCAGCAGCCAAGGCGGGGGGTTCTACGAGCAGTACTTC. The rearrangement joins TRBV4-1 to TRBJ2-7; 8 nucleotides match TRBD2. Germline CDR1 and CDR2: MGHRA and YSYEKL. The CDR3 contains 14 residues. Germline trimming cut 1 base from V and 3 bases from J; bases unmatched to any gene: 2.

The gene calls are TRBV11-2 and TRBJ2-5; unclear D gene. The J call may be incorrect, as the DNA end agrees better with TRBJ2-7. The CDR3 is 14 residues long. The germline V gene has CDR1 SGHAT and CDR2 FQNNGV. The CDR3 nucleotides are TGTGCCAGCAGCCTCTCGGCGCCCGTGTACGAGCAGTACTTC. Protein: CASSLSAPVYEQYF.

The rearrangement joins TRBV29-1 to TRBJ2-1; 10 bases align to TRBD2. Germline V CDR1 and CDR2: SQVTM, ANQGSEA. V gave up 6 bases and J gave up 0 bases; unmatched junction bases: 17. The CDR3 loop spans 19 amino acids. CDR3 bases: TGCAGCGTCCCCCCTTTCGTGGAGCGGGAGGGCCTCTCCTACAATGAGCAGTTCTTC. It specifies CSVPPFVEREGLSYNEQFF.

This clone showed up just once. The gene calls are TRBV27 and TRBJ2-5, with 9 bases that match TRBD2. This CDR3 contains 18 residues. CDR1 and CDR2 from the germline V gene are MNHEY and SMNVEV (reference sequence). Trimming removed 1 base from V and 4 bases from J; junction bases left unmatched: 13. CDR3 protein: CASSLLGPSGIAGETQYF. CDR3 coding DNA: TGTGCCAGCAGTTTATTGGGGCCTAGCGGGATCGCCGGAGAGACCCAGTACTTC.

The rearrangement joins TRBV4-1 to TRBJ2-2, with a possible D match to TRBD2 (6 bases). This CDR3 spans 17 amino acids. With 2 bases removed from V and 3 bases from J, the gap between germline ends came to 16 bases. Germline CDR1 is MGHRA and CDR2 is YSYEKL. CDR3 region: CASSQSWRDGYTGELFF. The CDR3 region has the DNA TGCGCCAGCAGCCAAAGTTGGAGGGATGGGTACACCGGGGAGCTGTTTTTT.

A single count supports this clone. V and J are TRBV25-1 and TRBJ2-7; a weak D match, TRBD2 (5 bases). The ends were cut back, 5 bases at V and 7 bases at J, with 18 bases in the middle. This CDR3 has 14 residues. Germline lookup yields CDR1 MGHDK and CDR2 SYGVNS. The CDR3 coding sequence is TGTGCCAGCAGTCCAGTGGGCGAGGCGGGTGAGCAGTACTTC. It encodes CASSPVGEAGEQYF.

This clone was seen just once. This chain uses TRBV29-1 with TRBJ2-1; D is uncertain. Germline CDR1 reads SQVTM; CDR2 reads ANQGSEA. The CDR3 length is 13 residues. Trimming removed 4 bases at V and 0 bases at J, with 7 bases between. CDR3: CSVVASSYNEQFF. CDR3 coding DNA: TGCAGCGTTGTAGCCAGCTCCTACAATGAGCAGTTCTTC.